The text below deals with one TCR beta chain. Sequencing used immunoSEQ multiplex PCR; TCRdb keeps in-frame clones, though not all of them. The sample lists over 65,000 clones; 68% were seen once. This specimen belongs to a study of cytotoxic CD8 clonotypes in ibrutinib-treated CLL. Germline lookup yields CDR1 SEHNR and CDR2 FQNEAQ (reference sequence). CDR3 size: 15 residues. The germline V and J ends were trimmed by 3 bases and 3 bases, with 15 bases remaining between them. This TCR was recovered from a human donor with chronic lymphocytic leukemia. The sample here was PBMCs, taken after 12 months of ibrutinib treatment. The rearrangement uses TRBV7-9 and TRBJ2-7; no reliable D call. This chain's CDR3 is CASSFGRGLGYEQYF. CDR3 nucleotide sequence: TGTGCCAGCAGCTTTGGCAGAGGATTAGGCTACGAGCAGTACTTC.